These 29 T cell receptor beta chains were sequenced from one sample in a study of beta chain features in type 1 diabetes. The entirety of the isolated RNA underwent reverse transcription, so expressed TCRB transcripts were sequenced. Measured with immunoSEQ multiplex PCR; TCRdb has only the in-frame clones, and not every one. Found here are hundreds of thousands of clones, roughly 12% of them singletons; the top ten hold 0.017%. Sequencing used naive CD4+ T cells from blood. These receptors were collected from a man aged 18-30 years in good health.

The chain uses TRBV10-3 and TRBJ1-2; tentative D call: TRBD1 (5 bases). V lost 7 bases to trimming and J lost 8 bases, with 23 bases between them. From germline, CDR1 is ENHRY and CDR2 SYGVKD. There are 15 residues in the CDR3. The CDR3 loop reads CAIKGTGDPGGGYTF. The DNA of the CDR3 is TGTGCCATCAAGGGAACAGGCGATCCCGGAGGGGGCTACACCTTC.

The chain has TRBV7-3 and TRBJ2-1; D is unresolved. The CDR3 spans 12 residues. CDR1 is SGHTA and CDR2 is FQGTGA in the germline V gene. V lost 5 bases to trimming and J lost 7 bases, with 9 bases between them. The CDR3 DNA sequence: TGTGCCAGCAGCCCGAACGGGAATGAGCAGTTCTTC. Translating gives CASSPNGNEQFF. Combining the CDR3 with reference TRBV7-3 and TRBJ2-1 gives the whole variable domain GAGVSQTPSNKVTEKGKYVELRCDPISGHTALYWYRQSLGQGPEFLIYFQGTGAADDSGLPNDRFFAVRPEGSVSTLKIQRTERGDSAVYLCASSPNGNEQFFGPGTRLTVL.

The chain recombines TRBV7-8 with TRBJ2-1, with 7 bases that match TRBD2. V gave up 1 base and J gave up 2 bases; unmatched junction bases: 5. This CDR3 comprises 16 residues. CDR1 SGHVS and CDR2 FQNEAQ come from the germline V gene. This chain's CDR3 is CASSLGRGRTYNEQFF. DNA of the CDR3: TGTGCCAGCAGCTTAGGGCGGGGGAGGACCTACAATGAGCAGTTCTTC.

This clone came up a few times. This rearrangement joins TRBV7-2 to TRBJ2-7; no reliable D call. CDR3 length: 12 residues. Germline CDR1 SGHTA, CDR2 FQGNSA. Trimming pared 3 bases from V and 2 bases from J, leaving 5 bases between. The CDR3 coding sequence is TGTGCCAGCAGCTTCCTTCCCTACGAGCAGTACTTC. It encodes CASSFLPYEQYF.

V gene TRBV27 combines with J gene TRBJ1-2, with D possibly being TRBD1 (6 bases). V was clipped by 6 bases and J by 4 bases, with 12 bases between them. Germline V lookup: CDR1 MNHEY, CDR2 SMNVEV (reference sequence). This CDR3 contains 13 residues. The CDR3 spells CASRRRDTYGYTF. The CDR3, as DNA: TGTGCCAGCAGACGCCGGGACACCTATGGCTACACCTTC.

The V call is TRBV5-1, the J call TRBJ2-3; TRBD2 aligns across 10 bases. V trimming: 5 bases; J trimming: 5 bases; junction bases outside the gene matches: 2. This CDR3 region has 13 residues. In germline, CDR1 is SGHRS, CDR2 YFSETQ. The CDR3 DNA follows: TGCGCCAGCAGACTAGCGGGAAGAGATACGCAGTATTTT. This gives the protein CASRLAGRDTQYF.

This clone turned up a few times. This sequence joins TRBV6-5 and TRBJ2-1; D call uncertain. CDR3 size: 15 residues. V was trimmed by 2 bases and J by 4 bases, leaving 12 bases between them. Germline CDR1 is MNHEY and CDR2 is SVGAGI. CDR3 sequence reads: CASSYGGLPYNEQFF. CDR3 nucleotide sequence: TGTGCCAGCAGTTACGGTGGGCTTCCTTACAATGAGCAGTTCTTC.

The table lists this clone with a few counts. V and J are TRBV30 and TRBJ2-5; 16 bases align to TRBD2. This CDR3 has 15 amino acids. The ends lost 7 bases at V and 5 bases at J; junction bases unmatched: 7. Germline loops: CDR1 GTSNPN, CDR2 SVGIG (reference sequence). CDR3 loop: CAYGTSGGARETQYF. CDR3 nucleotide sequence: TGTGCCTACGGGACTAGCGGGGGGGCCAGGGAGACCCAGTACTTC.

The chain has TRBV7-2 and TRBJ2-3; D might be TRBD1 (7 bases). There are 15 residues in the CDR3. CDR1 and CDR2 from the germline V gene are SGHTA and FQGNSA. The V end lost 5 bases, the J end lost 4 bases, and 16 bases lay between the germline ends. CDR3 DNA: TGTGCCAGCAGCCGAGGGGGGACAGCAGCAGATACGCAGTATTTT. Residues: CASSRGGTAADTQYF.

V and J are TRBV19 and TRBJ2-5; D is possibly TRBD2 (6 bases). Germline assignment: CDR1 LNHDA and CDR2 SQIVND (reference sequence). V was clipped by 7 bases and J by 2 bases, with 14 bases between them. The CDR3 sequence is 14 residues long. DNA of the CDR3: TGTGCCAGTACTCCAACGGGGGTTCAAGAGACCCAGTACTTC. Its translation is CASTPTGVQETQYF.

This clone was seen a handful of times. The genes are TRBV30 and TRBJ2-7; TRBD1 aligns across 12 bases. The CDR3 is 16 amino acids. Germline assignment: CDR1 GTSNPN and CDR2 SVGIG (reference sequence). Unmatched junction bases numbered 11, after V lost 3 bases and J lost 5 bases. Written as DNA, the CDR3 is TGTGCCTGGAGGACCCCCGGGACAGGGGGCCTCCACGAGCAGTACTTC. Translated, it gives CAWRTPGTGGLHEQYF.

This clone was recorded a few times. The rearrangement links TRBV7-9 to TRBJ2-7; 7 bases agree with TRBD2. The germline V gene has CDR1 SEHNR and CDR2 FQNEAQ (reference sequence). The CDR3 has 14 amino acids. After removal of 5 bases from V and 5 bases from J, the junction contained 9 bases not matched to a gene. The CDR3 region has the DNA TGTGCCAGCAGCCCCCCGGGACTACCGAACGAGCAGTACTTC. Translating gives CASSPPGLPNEQYF.

V is TRBV28 and J is TRBJ2-3; tentative D call: TRBD2 (6 bases). V was shortened by 8 bases and J by 4 bases, with 13 bases between the two germline ends. The CDR3 runs to 13 residues. The germline gives CDR1 MDHEN, CDR2 SYDVKM. Here the CDR3 reads CASGREWADTQYF. For the CDR3, the DNA is TGTGCCAGCGGCCGGGAGTGGGCAGATACGCAGTATTTT.

This clone was counted between two and nine times. The V and J genes are TRBV7-9 and TRBJ2-7, with 8 bases aligning to TRBD1. J lost 5 bases, V lost 0 bases, and 6 bases had no gene match. Germline V gene lookup returns CDR1 SEHNR and CDR2 FQNEAQ (reference sequence). The CDR3 covers 15 residues. The CDR3 bases are TGTGCCAGCAGCTTAGCAGGACAGGGAATGGACGAGCAGTACTTC. It specifies CASSLAGQGMDEQYF.

The chain recombines TRBV27 with TRBJ2-7; D is possibly TRBD2 (6 bases). The CDR3 is made up of 18 amino acids. The germline V gene has CDR1 MNHEY and CDR2 SMNVEV (reference sequence). V was clipped by 6 bases and J by 5 bases, with 29 bases between them. This CDR3 is CASRVRGLTGPRRDEQYF. The CDR3 DNA follows: TGTGCCAGCAGAGTACGGGGACTCACGGGCCCCAGACGCGACGAGCAGTACTTC.

In this sample, this clone turned up a few times. The chain links TRBV14 to TRBJ2-7, with 10 bases fitting TRBD1. The CDR3 runs to 14 residues. The junction had 2 bases not matched to a gene; V was cut back by 4 bases and J by 2 bases. Germline CDR1 and CDR2: SGHDN and FVKESK. The CDR3 here is CASSPGQGAYEQYF. DNA of the CDR3: TGTGCCAGCAGCCCTGGACAGGGGGCCTACGAGCAGTACTTC. Full variable domain (remainder filled in from reference TRBV14 and TRBJ2-7): EAGVTQFPSHSVIEKGQTVTLRCDPISGHDNLYWYRRVMGKEIKFLLHFVKESKQDESGMPNNRFLAERTGGTYSTLKVQPAELEDSGVYFCASSPGQGAYEQYFGPGTRLTVT.

This clone was recorded a few times. This chain uses TRBV7-2 with TRBJ2-1; 8 positions agree with TRBD2. The CDR3 runs to 15 residues. V was pared by 7 bases and J by 3 bases, with 8 bases of the junction left unmatched. CDR1 is SGHTA and CDR2 is FQGNSA in the germline V gene. CDR3 in DNA: TGTGCCAGCACCTCCGGGGGGGGAAGCTACAATGAGCAGTTCTTC. It is translated as CASTSGGGSYNEQFF.

This clone was counted at least ten times. V is TRBV23-1 and J is TRBJ2-7; D possibly corresponds to TRBD1 (6 bases). TRBV23-1 falls under the ORF class, with uncertain function. V lost 1 base and J 5 bases, leaving 12 bases between the germline ends. The CDR3 is 14 amino acids. The CDR3 protein is CASSQYHRAHEQYF. CDR3 DNA sequence: TGCGCCAGCAGTCAATACCACAGGGCCCACGAGCAGTACTTC.

This clone was recorded at least ten times. The chain couples TRBV29-1 to TRBJ2-3, with D uncertain. Germline-derived CDR1 and CDR2 are SQVTM and ANQGSEA. Between the trimmed V and J ends, which lost 3 bases and 6 bases, there was a span of 10 bases. The CDR3 totals 12 residues. The DNA for the CDR3 is TGCAGCGTTGAGGTCATTGCGGATACGCAGTATTTT. Translated: CSVEVIADTQYF.

This clone was seen more than once but under ten times. This sequence joins TRBV5-1 and TRBJ2-7; D is undetermined. Trimming shortened V by 7 bases and J by 2 bases, and 16 bases separated the two germline ends. Per germline, CDR1 SGHRS and CDR2 YFSETQ. This CDR3 contains 14 residues. CDR3 nucleotide sequence: TGCGCCAGCCGGTGGGCAACCCAGCCCTACGAGCAGTACTTC. Translated, it gives CASRWATQPYEQYF.

A few counts support this clone. The rearrangement joins TRBV5-1 to TRBJ1-2, with D possibly being TRBD1 (6 bases). CDR1 is SGHRS and CDR2 is YFSETQ in the germline V gene. The CDR3 runs to 14 residues. V dropped 4 bases and J dropped 7 bases, with 17 bases sitting between them. CDR3 in amino acids: CASSDIGTGFGYTF. The CDR3 DNA reads as TGCGCCAGCAGCGACATAGGCACAGGGTTTGGCTACACCTTC.

This clone was seen a handful of times. The V call is TRBV9, the J call TRBJ2-7; D unclear. The CDR3 extends over 14 amino acids. The V gene lost 5 bases and the J gene lost 0 bases, with 12 bases spanning the gap. CDR1 and CDR2 (germline): SGDLS, YYNGEE. The CDR3 DNA sequence: TGTGCCAGCAGGAAAGAGTTAAGCTCCTACGAGCAGTACTTC. Amino acid sequence: CASRKELSSYEQYF.

The chain combines TRBV7-2 with TRBJ2-5; D gene unclear. Per the germline V gene, CDR1 is SGHTA and CDR2 is FQGNSA. V lost 1 base and J 5 bases, leaving 11 bases between the germline ends. This CDR3 is 14 amino acids long. The chain's CDR3 is CASSLVKLGETQYF. Here the CDR3 DNA reads TGTGCCAGCAGCTTAGTCAAACTCGGGGAGACCCAGTACTTC.

This clone was recorded once. The gene calls are TRBV6-1 and TRBJ2-7; possible D gene TRBD1, 6 bases. This CDR3 has 12 residues. Germline CDR1 MNHNS, CDR2 SASEGT. Trimming shortened V by 6 bases and J by 9 bases, and 15 bases separated the two germline ends. The CDR3 DNA reads as TGTGCCAGCAGCGATAAAAACAGGGCGCAGTACTTC. As protein: CASSDKNRAQYF.

The V gene is TRBV15, the J gene TRBJ2-7; 9 nucleotides agree with TRBD1. The CDR3 is made up of 16 amino acids. J gave up 6 bases and V 0 bases, and 9 bases lay outside the gene matches. Germline V gives CDR1 LNHNV, CDR2 YYDKDF (reference sequence). CDR3 in DNA: TGTGCCACCAGCAGAGATTCGGAACAGGGGGCTAGCGAGCAGTACTTC. Encoded protein: CATSRDSEQGASEQYF.

Only a few counts were recorded for this clone. The V gene is TRBV7-2, the J gene TRBJ1-1; possibly TRBD1 for D (5 bases). V was clipped by 3 bases and J by 1 base, with 12 bases between them. The CDR3 loop spans 15 amino acids. Germline V gene sequence: CDR1 SGHTA, CDR2 FQGNSA. The CDR3 coding sequence is TGTGCCAGCAGCTTCCGCGGGGGTGGGAACACTGAAGCTTTCTTT. Encoded protein: CASSFRGGGNTEAFF. Full variable domain (missing parts from reference TRBV7-2 and TRBJ1-1): GAGVSQSPSNKVTEKGKDVELRCDPISGHTALYWYRQSLGQGLEFLIYFQGNSAPDKSGLPSDRFSAERTGGSVSTLTIQRTQQEDSAVYLCASSFRGGGNTEAFFGQGTRLTVV.

This clone was detected a few times. The chain has TRBV7-2 and TRBJ2-6; no firm D call. This CDR3 contains 17 residues. Germline V gene lookup returns CDR1 SGHTA and CDR2 FQGNSA. V was cut by 1 base and J by 0 bases, with 10 bases left in between. The CDR3 region has the DNA TGTGCCAGCAGCTTAGAAGTCAGCGACTCTGGGGCCAACGTCCTGACTTTC. Protein: CASSLEVSDSGANVLTF.

V is TRBV30 and J is TRBJ1-6; 7 nucleotides align to TRBD1. Per germline, CDR1 GTSNPN and CDR2 SVGIG (reference sequence). V was clipped by 0 bases and J by 10 bases; unmatched bases: 9. This CDR3 is 15 amino acids long. The CDR3 loop reads CAWSVTGQGGSPLHF. The CDR3 DNA follows: TGTGCCTGGAGTGTAACAGGGCAGGGGGGCTCACCCCTCCACTTT.

This clone has only a few counts. This chain connects TRBV18 to TRBJ2-5, with D perhaps TRBD1 (6 bases). Germline V lookup: CDR1 KGHSH, CDR2 LQKENI. The CDR3 has 13 residues. V lost 4 bases, J lost 5 bases, and 11 bases lay in between. The chain's CDR3 is CASSLNRDETQYF. The CDR3 DNA follows: TGTGCCAGCTCACTAAACAGGGACGAGACCCAGTACTTC.